What follows are 12 T cell receptor beta chains derived from one specimen sequenced in a study of T cells in Graves' hyperthyroidism and ophthalmopathy (dated by TCRdb to about 2019). The library was produced with multiplex PCR. This sample was sequenced with an Illumina HiSeq 2000. Amplification of TCR beta CDR3 regions was carried out from RNA transcripts. The TCR CDR3 was subjected to a first round of RT-PCR using the HTBI primer set and the Qiagen OneStep RT-PCR kit. TCRdb trimmed the raw reads at Q25, called clones with MiXCR and kept productive beta chains. Every CDR3 protein is listed once, alongside the most common genes and DNA of its rows. The sample table records about 400,000 distinct CDR3 sequences; about 14% of these occur just once. The ten largest clonotypes hold under 30% of the sample. The specimen was blood. The origin of the receptors is a man aged 50 to 60 with Graves' ophthalmopathy.

This clonotype was observed at least ten times. The chain links TRBV4-1 to TRBJ2-3; weak D call: TRBD1 (6 bases). Trimming cost V 6 bases and J 0 bases, with 13 bases left between them. This CDR3 spans 15 amino acids. Germline loops: CDR1 MGHRA, CDR2 YSYEKL. The CDR3 loop reads CASSSDRLSTDTQYF. For the CDR3, the DNA is TGCGCCAGCAGTTCCGACAGGCTAAGCACAGATACGCAGTATTTT.

A few counts support this clonotype. This sequence joins TRBV28 and TRBJ1-1; D is ambiguous. This CDR3 has 15 amino acids. The ends were cut back, 2 bases at V and 0 bases at J, with 10 bases in the middle. Germline V gives CDR1 MDHEN, CDR2 SYDVKM. This CDR3 is CASSLPRLMNTEAFF. Here the CDR3 DNA reads TGTGCCAGCAGTTTACCTAGATTGATGAACACTGAAGCTTTCTTT.

The V and J genes are TRBV2 and TRBJ1-5; D ambiguous. Trimming shortened V by 6 bases and J by 7 bases, and 13 bases separated the two germline ends. The CDR3 has 13 residues. Germline-derived CDR1 and CDR2 are SNHLY and FYNNEI. CDR3 nucleotide sequence: TGTGCCAGCAGCCAAGGACTCTGGCAGCCCCAGCATTTT. Amino acid sequence: CASSQGLWQPQHF.

This clonotype was seen at least ten times. The chain joins TRBV28 to TRBJ1-1; TRBD1 matches at 8 bases. The CDR3 is 15 amino acids. The ends lost 4 bases at V and 0 bases at J; junction bases unmatched: 4. From germline, CDR1 is MDHEN and CDR2 SYDVKM. The CDR3: CASSYRQGMNTEAFF. The CDR3 coding sequence is TGTGCCAGCAGTTACCGACAGGGGATGAACACTGAAGCTTTCTTT.

This clonotype was detected a few times. The chain uses TRBV20-1 and TRBJ2-1; 7 bases match TRBD2. This CDR3 region has 14 residues. V trimming: 6 bases; J trimming: 4 bases; junction bases outside the gene matches: 9. Germline CDR1 and CDR2: DFQATT and SNEGSKA (reference sequence). The CDR3 DNA sequence: TGCAGTGCACATGGGGCTAGCGGTTACAATGAGCAGTTCTTC. This sequence encodes CSAHGASGYNEQFF.

This clonotype showed up many times. The V and J genes are TRBV3-1 and TRBJ2-3; 13 nucleotides line up with TRBD2. Per germline, CDR1 LGHDT and CDR2 YNNKEL (reference sequence). The CDR3 loop spans 16 amino acids. V lost 3 bases and J lost 5; bases outside the gene matches: 5. CDR3 coding DNA: TGTGCCAGCAGCCATGGGACTAGCGGGACGGGAGATACGCAGTATTTT. It codes for CASSHGTSGTGDTQYF.

This sequence joins TRBV5-1 and TRBJ2-5; TRBD2 aligns across 14 bases. J was trimmed by 2 bases and V by 2 bases; bases with no gene match: 8. Germline V gene lookup returns CDR1 SGHRS and CDR2 YFSETQ. This CDR3 has 18 residues. CDR3 coding DNA: TGCGCCAGCAGCTTCTTGGGACTAGCGGGAGTAGAACAAGAGACCCAGTACTTC. It is translated as CASSFLGLAGVEQETQYF.

The chain uses TRBV7-6 and TRBJ1-3, with D uncertain. CDR3 length: 13 residues. Germline V lookup: CDR1 SGHVS, CDR2 FNYEAQ. V lost 5 bases to trimming and J lost 8 bases, with 13 bases between them. This CDR3 reads CASSPDGMDTIYF. The CDR3 DNA follows: TGTGCCAGCAGCCCGGACGGTATGGACACCATATATTTT.

This clonotype was seen at least ten times. This rearrangement joins TRBV5-8 to TRBJ2-5; TRBD2 matches at 9 bases. The length of the CDR3 is 13 residues. The V gene's germline CDR1 is SGHTS and CDR2 YDEGEE. With V trimmed by 4 bases and J by 3 bases, 1 base remained unmatched. CDR3 sequence (DNA): TGTGCCAGCAGCCGGACTAGCGAAGAGACCCAGTACTTC. Its translation: CASSRTSEETQYF.

V gene TRBV6-1 combines with J gene TRBJ1-1, with 7 positions matching TRBD1. Per the germline V gene, CDR1 is MNHNS and CDR2 is SASEGT. After removal of 5 bases from V and 5 bases from J, the junction contained 17 bases not matched to a gene. This CDR3 contains 17 residues. CDR3 residues: CASSPPTGTGVRTEAFF. CDR3 in DNA: TGTGCCAGCAGTCCCCCCACGGGAACAGGGGTTAGGACTGAAGCTTTCTTT.

This clonotype came up many times. The gene calls are TRBV27 and TRBJ2-1; 8 nucleotides match TRBD2. Losses at the gene ends were 1 base for V and 0 bases for J; bases not matched to a gene: 20. The CDR3 has 22 amino acids. From germline, CDR1 is MNHEY and CDR2 SMNVEV (reference sequence). In DNA form, the CDR3 reads TGTGCCAGCAGTTTATTAGGTCGGGAGGGGGTAAAAGCCCAAAGCTCCTACAATGAGCAGTTCTTC. This codes for CASSLLGREGVKAQSSYNEQFF.

V is TRBV7-9 and J is TRBJ2-5, with 9 bases lining up with TRBD1. The ends lost 7 bases at V and 7 bases at J; junction bases unmatched: 10. The CDR3 totals 14 residues. Germline V CDR1 and CDR2: SEHNR, FQNEAQ (reference sequence). Here the CDR3 reads CASNQGQGFWTQYF. In DNA, the CDR3 is TGTGCCAGCAACCAGGGACAGGGTTTTTGGACCCAGTACTTC. The complete variable domain, with remaining parts taken from reference TRBV7-9 and TRBJ2-5, reads DTGVSQNPRHKITKRGQNVTFRCDPISEHNRLYWYRQTLGQGPEFLTYFQNEAQLEKSRLLSDRFSAERPKGSFSTLEIQRTEQGDSAMYLCASNQGQGFWTQYFGPGTRLLVL.